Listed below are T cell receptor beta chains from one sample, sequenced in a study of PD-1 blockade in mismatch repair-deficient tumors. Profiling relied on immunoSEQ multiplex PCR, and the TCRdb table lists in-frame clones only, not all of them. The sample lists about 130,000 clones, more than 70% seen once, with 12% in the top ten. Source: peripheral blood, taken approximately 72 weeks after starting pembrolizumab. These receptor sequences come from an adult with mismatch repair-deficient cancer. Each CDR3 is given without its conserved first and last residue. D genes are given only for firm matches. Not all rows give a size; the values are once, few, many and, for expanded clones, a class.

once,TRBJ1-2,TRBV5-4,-,ASSQEASGSSDGYT
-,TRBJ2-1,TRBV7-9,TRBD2,ASSPAAGVSYNEQF
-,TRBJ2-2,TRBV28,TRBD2,ASRRGLAGSEMNTGELF
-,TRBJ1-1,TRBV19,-,ASLDPATRTEAF
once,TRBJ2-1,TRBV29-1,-,SAGGSYNEQF
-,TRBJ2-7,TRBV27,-,ASSPTGPGEQY
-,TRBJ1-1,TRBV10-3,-,AISENIEAF
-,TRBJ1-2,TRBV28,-,ASSSGTQNTYYGYT
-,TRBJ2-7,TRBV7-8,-,ASSYRGGDTGKPEQY
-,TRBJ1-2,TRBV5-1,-,ASSTGQRDAVYGYT
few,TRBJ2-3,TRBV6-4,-,ASSGGSTDTQY
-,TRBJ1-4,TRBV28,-,ASSSMVGPDEKLF
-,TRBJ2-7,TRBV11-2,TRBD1,ASSLRGMIEQY
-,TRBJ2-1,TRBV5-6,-,ASSLEEDYTYNEQF
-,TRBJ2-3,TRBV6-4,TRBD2,ASSDEMGLAQNTQY
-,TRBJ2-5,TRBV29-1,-,SVNRVETQY
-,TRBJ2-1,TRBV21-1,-,ASSKVLPGLALSSYNEQF
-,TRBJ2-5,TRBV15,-,ATSRDVGLETQY
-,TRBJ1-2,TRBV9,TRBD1,ASSVGSTGEDYGYT
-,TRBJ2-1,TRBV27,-,ASSLSPFVEGYNEQF
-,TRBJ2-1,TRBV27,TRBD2,ASSLFSGRAFDEQF
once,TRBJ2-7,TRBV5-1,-,ASSLYPSDEQY
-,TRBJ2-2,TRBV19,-,ASSILAQPSGELF
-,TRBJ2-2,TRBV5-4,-,ASSLARDHTGELF
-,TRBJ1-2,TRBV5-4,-,ASSLVGNYGYT
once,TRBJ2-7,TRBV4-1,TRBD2,ASSQGTSATYEQY
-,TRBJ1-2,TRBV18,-,ASSPGREDYGYT
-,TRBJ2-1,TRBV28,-,ASRQDGAYNEQF
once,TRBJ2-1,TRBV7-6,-,ASSPRGGVHEQF
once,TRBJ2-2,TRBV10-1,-,ASSSGPNTGELF
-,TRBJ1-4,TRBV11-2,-,ASSLDAMGARDEKLF
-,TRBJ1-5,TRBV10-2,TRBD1,ASCDRVVSQPQH
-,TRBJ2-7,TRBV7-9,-,ASRAGFNEQY
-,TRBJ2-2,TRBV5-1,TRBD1,ASRPGQGRTGELF
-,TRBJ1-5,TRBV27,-,ASSLGSGQPQH
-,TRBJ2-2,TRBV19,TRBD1,ASSIRQGGYGELF
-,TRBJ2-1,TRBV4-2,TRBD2,ASSQDPASGNEQF